This entry lists 12 T cell receptor beta chains sequenced from one sample in a study of T cell repertoires in cytomegalovirus infection. A single record per CDR3 protein comes from TCRdb applying MiXCR to the reads. The sample lists roughly 500,000 distinct CDR3 sequences; 11% were seen once. The sequencing sample was made of PBMCs. The receptors were gathered from a human donor in good health (CMV status not recorded). Some clones in this sample may be carry-over from other donors' samples.

In this sample, this clonotype turned up many times. This chain uses TRBV11-2 with TRBJ2-7; 13 nucleotides match TRBD2. With V trimmed by 4 bases and J by 0 bases, 6 bases remained unmatched. The CDR3 is made up of 17 amino acids. In germline, CDR1 is SGHAT, CDR2 FQNNGV. CDR3 DNA sequence: TGTGCCAGCAGCTCTTGGGGGACTAGCGGGATCTCCTACGAGCAGTACTTC. It encodes CASSSWGTSGISYEQYF. The entire variable domain, with the rest obtained from reference TRBV11-2 and TRBJ2-7, is as follows: EAGVAQSPRYKIIEKRQSVAFWCNPISGHATLYWYQQILGQGPKLLIQFQNNGVVDDSQLPKDRFSAERLKGVDSTLKIQPAKLEDSAVYLCASSSWGTSGISYEQYFGPGTRLTVT.

The table lists this clonotype with a few counts. The chain is built from TRBV29-1 and TRBJ1-2; 7 bases agree with TRBD1. Trimming removed 6 bases from V and 0 bases from J; junction bases left unmatched: 4. This CDR3 contains 13 residues. Germline V lookup: CDR1 SQVTM, CDR2 ANQGSEA. Here the CDR3 reads CSVRDSTNYGYTF. The DNA of the CDR3 is TGCAGCGTCCGGGACAGCACTAACTATGGCTACACCTTC.

The V call is TRBV10-3, the J call TRBJ1-2; TRBD1 matches 7 bases. The CDR3 consists of 17 residues. Trimming cost V 8 bases and J 4 bases; bases outside gene matches: 19. CDR1 is ENHRY and CDR2 is SYGVKD in the germline V gene. CDR3 residues: CAIRIGKLQGSLYGYTF. The CDR3 nucleotides read TGTGCCATCCGAATAGGGAAACTACAGGGGAGCCTCTATGGCTACACCTTC.

This clonotype has a count of ten or more. The chain carries TRBV7-9 and TRBJ1-2; D unclear. Germline CDR1 SEHNR, CDR2 FQNEAQ (reference sequence). The CDR3 length is 15 residues. Trimming removed 5 bases from V and 3 bases from J, with 16 bases in between. The CDR3 bases are TGTGCCAGCAGCCGATCGAGGCAGAGGGACTATGGCTACACCTTC. It specifies CASSRSRQRDYGYTF.

This clonotype was observed many times. This chain joins TRBV27 and TRBJ1-1; 8 bases line up with TRBD1. The trim removed 1 base at V and 3 bases at J, leaving 13 bases unmatched. CDR3 length: 18 residues. The germline CDR1 and CDR2 sequences are MNHEY and SMNVEV (reference sequence). In DNA, the CDR3 is TGTGCCAGCAGTTTATGGGGGACAGGATCTTCCCGGGACACTGAAGCTTTCTTT. This sequence encodes CASSLWGTGSSRDTEAFF.

This clonotype was recorded many times. The gene calls are TRBV20-1 and TRBJ2-1; D assignment may be TRBD1 or TRBD2 (6 bases each). The CDR3 contains 12 residues. From germline, CDR1 is DFQATT and CDR2 SNEGSKA (reference sequence). Trimming took 5 bases from V and 12 from J, leaving 17 bases between them. DNA of the CDR3: TGCAGTGCTGGGGGGCAGAGGCTTGGGCAGTTCTTC. This translates into CSAGGQRLGQFF.

This clonotype came up many times. This chain links TRBV7-3 with TRBJ1-6; TRBD1 aligns across 7 bases. CDR1 is SGHTA, CDR2 FQGTGA, per germline. Losses at the gene ends were 2 bases for V and 9 bases for J; bases not matched to a gene: 7. The CDR3 sequence is 15 residues long. Here the CDR3 DNA reads TGTGCCAGCAGCTTACCCCAACAGGGGTCTTCACCCCTCCACTTT. The encoded protein is CASSLPQQGSSPLHF.

This clonotype was seen a few times. The chain links TRBV18 to TRBJ2-3; 7 bases are a match to TRBD2. With 3 bases clipped from V and 4 bases from J, the junction kept 7 bases outside the gene matches. The CDR3 is made up of 15 amino acids. CDR1 is KGHSH and CDR2 is LQKENI in the germline V gene. The CDR3 DNA is TGTGCCAGCTCACCCGCGGGAGTAGGCTCAGATACGCAGTATTTT. Translating gives CASSPAGVGSDTQYF.

At least ten counts were recorded for this clonotype. This sequence joins TRBV19 and TRBJ2-4; 9 positions agree with TRBD1. Germline CDR1 reads LNHDA; CDR2 reads SQIVND (reference sequence). With 5 bases clipped from V and 0 bases from J, the junction kept 11 bases outside the gene matches. This CDR3 has 18 residues. The CDR3 region is CASSLRWDRELAKNIQYF. The CDR3 DNA is TGTGCCAGTAGTCTCAGATGGGACAGGGAACTAGCCAAAAACATTCAGTACTTC. Drawing the rest from reference TRBV19 and TRBJ2-4, the complete variable domain is DGGITQSPKYLFRKEGQNVTLSCEQNLNHDAMYWYRQDPGQGLRLIYYSQIVNDFQKGDIAEGYSVSREKKESFPLTVTSAQKNPTAFYLCASSLRWDRELAKNIQYFGAGTRLSVL.

This clonotype was seen at least ten times. The V call is TRBV11-2, the J call TRBJ2-1; TRBD2 is a possible D gene (7 bases). The CDR3 runs 16 residues. Trimming took 5 bases from V and 0 from J, leaving 14 bases between them. Germline CDR1 reads SGHAT; CDR2 reads FQNNGV. The CDR3 is CASSRAAGASYNEQFF. The CDR3 bases are TGTGCCAGCAGCCGCGCGGCGGGGGCCTCCTACAATGAGCAGTTCTTC.

This chain uses TRBV14 with TRBJ2-3, with D possibly being TRBD1 or TRBD2 (5 bases each). The CDR3 totals 14 residues. Germline loops: CDR1 SGHDN, CDR2 FVKESK. The V gene lost 5 bases and the J gene lost 6 bases, with 15 bases spanning the gap. In nucleotides, the CDR3 is TGTGCCAGCAGCTTCCGGGGCCTACTGGATACGCAGTATTTT. Residues: CASSFRGLLDTQYF.

As for this clonotype: One end of the junction fails to match germline, which may point to a read error. The V call is TRBV11-2, the J call TRBJ2-4; D is perhaps TRBD2 (5 bases). CDR3 length: 11 residues. Germline CDR1 reads SGHAT; CDR2 reads FQNNGV. Here the CDR3 reads CASSATLLVFF. For the CDR3, the DNA is TGTGCCAGCAGCGCAACCTTACTAGTGTTCTTC.